This entry lists 30 T cell receptor beta chains sequenced from one sample in a study of blood T cell repertoires in COVID-19. Clones were sequenced by immunoSEQ multiplex PCR, and TCRdb holds only the in-frame ones, with some missing. Altogether around 89,000 clones are present, around 88% being singletons, with the ten largest covering 0.47%. Sequencing used peripheral blood. The receptor source for this set is a man in his fifties or sixties with acute or convalescent COVID-19.

This chain uses TRBV5-8 with TRBJ1-2, with 7 bases identical to TRBD1. The CDR3 sequence is 16 residues long. V lost 3 bases, J lost 2 bases, and 10 bases stayed unmatched. Germline loops: CDR1 SGHTS, CDR2 YDEGEE. The CDR3 bases are TGTGCCAGCAGCTCGTACCGGACAGGTCAGAACTATGGCTACACCTTC. Translated: CASSSYRTGQNYGYTF.

This chain connects TRBV5-6 to TRBJ2-7; TRBD1 is a possible D gene (5 bases). With 4 bases removed from V and 2 bases from J, the gap between germline ends came to 10 bases. The CDR3 is 13 residues long. Germline V lookup: CDR1 SGHDT, CDR2 YYEEEE. The CDR3 protein is CASSRTPAYEQYF. In nucleotides, the CDR3 is TGTGCCAGCAGCCGGACACCCGCCTACGAGCAGTACTTC.

This sequence joins TRBV7-8 and TRBJ2-3; TRBD1 aligns across 8 bases. Germline V CDR1 and CDR2: SGHVS, FQNEAQ. The CDR3 contains 16 residues. Trimming removed 5 bases from V and 2 bases from J; junction bases left unmatched: 9. CDR3: CASSQLTGVFTDTQYF. DNA for the CDR3: TGTGCCAGCAGCCAACTGACAGGGGTCTTCACAGATACGCAGTATTTT.

This clone was recorded only once. The chain couples TRBV12-5 to TRBJ2-5, with D possibly being TRBD1 (5 bases). The V end was cut by 2 bases, the J end by 2 bases, with 21 bases between. CDR3 size: 18 residues. Germline V CDR1 and CDR2: LGHNT, FRNRAP. The CDR3 coding sequence is TGTGCTAGTGGTTTGCCACAAAAAAAACAAGGGGTTCAAGAGACCCAGTACTTC. It yields the protein CASGLPQKKQGVQETQYF.

The chain is built from TRBV6-5 and TRBJ2-7, with a tentative D call TRBD2 (6 bases). Germline CDR1 and CDR2: MNHEY and SVGAGI. The V gene lost 6 bases and the J gene lost 2 bases, with 11 bases spanning the gap. This CDR3 comprises 13 residues. The CDR3 here is CASRASATYEQYF. The DNA of the CDR3 is TGTGCCAGCAGAGCTAGCGCGACCTACGAGCAGTACTTC.

The rearrangement links TRBV12-5 to TRBJ2-3; D is perhaps TRBD2 (5 bases). This CDR3 comprises 14 residues. Trimming removed 6 bases from V and 5 bases from J, with 15 bases in between. Germline V gene sequence: CDR1 LGHNT, CDR2 FRNRAP. The CDR3 DNA reads TGTGCTAGTGGATCGGACTCGAACAGAGATACGCAGTATTTT. Protein: CASGSDSNRDTQYF.

This clone was seen only once. This chain uses TRBV11-2 with TRBJ1-2; D is unclear. Trimming cost V 0 bases and J 4 bases, with 9 bases left between them. Germline CDR1 reads SGHAT; CDR2 reads FQNNGV. The CDR3 consists of 14 residues. Here the CDR3 DNA reads TGTGCCAGCAGCTTAGATCTCAGGTCCTATGGCTACACCTTC. This sequence encodes CASSLDLRSYGYTF.

The chain couples TRBV7-6 to TRBJ2-5, with a tentative D call TRBD1 (6 bases). CDR3 length: 16 amino acids. V lost 2 bases and J 0 bases, leaving 13 bases between the germline ends. Looked up from germline, CDR1 is SGHVS and CDR2 is FNYEAQ. CDR3: CASSLLQGGDQETQYF. CDR3 nucleotides: TGTGCCAGCAGCTTACTACAGGGTGGGGACCAAGAGACCCAGTACTTC.

This clone appeared once. The V gene is TRBV10-3, the J gene TRBJ2-5, with D tentatively TRBD1 (5 bases). The germline V gene encodes CDR1 ENHRY and CDR2 SYGVKD. V was trimmed by 4 bases and J by 4 bases, leaving 16 bases between them. The CDR3 totals 15 residues. CDR3 sequence reads: CAISAREQLGETQYF. The CDR3 bases are TGTGCCATCAGTGCCAGGGAACAGTTAGGAGAGACCCAGTACTTC.

The chain links TRBV6-2 or TRBV6-3 to TRBJ1-1, with TRBD1 matching over 11 bases. This CDR3 comprises 18 residues. In germline, CDR1 is MNHEY, CDR2 SVGEGT. The ends lost 5 bases at V and 1 base at J; junction bases unmatched: 12. The CDR3 reads CASSRRTGGRGSNTEAFF. CDR3 DNA sequence: TGTGCCAGCAGTCGCCGGACAGGGGGCAGGGGGTCGAACACTGAAGCTTTCTTT.

This chain joins TRBV27 and TRBJ1-1; 7 bases match TRBD1. CDR3 size: 14 residues. Trimming at V came to 1 base and at J to 5 bases, leaving 4 bases not matched to a gene. Germline loops: CDR1 MNHEY, CDR2 SMNVEV (reference sequence). The CDR3 DNA reads as TGTGCCAGCAGTTTATTTGCAGGGGGGACTGAAGCTTTCTTT. It specifies CASSLFAGGTEAFF.

This rearrangement joins TRBV6-1 to TRBJ1-5, with no clear D. The CDR3 extends over 15 amino acids. Trimming pared 2 bases from V and 2 bases from J, leaving 10 bases between. Germline V CDR1 and CDR2: MNHNS, SASEGT. CDR3 in amino acids: CASSERPAGNQPQHF. CDR3 DNA: TGTGCCAGCAGTGAAAGACCAGCGGGCAATCAGCCCCAGCATTTT.

The chain is built from TRBV28 and TRBJ1-6, with 9 nucleotides matching TRBD1. In germline, CDR1 is MDHEN, CDR2 SYDVKM. The CDR3 covers 15 residues. V was clipped by 3 bases and J by 11 bases; unmatched bases: 8. The DNA of the CDR3 is TGTGCCAGCAGTTTCTTACTGGGACAGGGAACACCCCTCCACTTT. Translated, it gives CASSFLLGQGTPLHF.

The V call is TRBV19, the J call TRBJ1-3; TRBD1 matches 7 bases. The trim removed 8 bases at V and 4 bases at J, leaving 14 bases unmatched. The CDR3 length is 16 residues. CDR1 is LNHDA, CDR2 SQIVND, per germline (reference sequence). The CDR3 nucleotides are TGTGCCAGTCATCCCAACAGAGCAGGGGGGGGAAACACCATATATTTT. It is translated as CASHPNRAGGGNTIYF.

The chain combines TRBV7-9 with TRBJ2-2; 14 bases map to TRBD2. V shed 2 bases, J shed 5 bases, and the junction held 1 base outside the gene matches. The CDR3 runs 16 residues. The V gene's germline CDR1 is SEHNR and CDR2 FQNEAQ (reference sequence). CDR3 coding DNA: TGTGCCAGCAGCTTACGGACTAGCGGGAGGACCGGGGAGCTGTTTTTT. It encodes CASSLRTSGRTGELFF.

The chain joins TRBV10-1 to TRBJ2-7; weak D call: TRBD2 (5 bases). Looked up from germline, CDR1 is WNHNN and CDR2 is SYGVQD (reference sequence). This CDR3 contains 14 residues. With 6 bases removed from V and 2 bases from J, the gap between germline ends came to 14 bases. CDR3 residues: CASRGISAAYEQYF. CDR3 coding DNA: TGCGCCAGCAGGGGGATTAGCGCAGCCTACGAGCAGTACTTC.

The CDR3 spells CASSLARAGRETQYF. In DNA, the CDR3 is TGCGCCAGCAGCTTGGCTCGTGCAGGGCGGGAGACCCAGTACTTC. This chain links TRBV5-1 with TRBJ2-5; possible D gene TRBD1, 5 bases. The CDR3 loop spans 15 amino acids. V was clipped by 0 bases and J by 5 bases, with 14 bases between them. Germline CDR1 and CDR2: SGHRS and YFSETQ.

The CDR3 nucleotides read TGTGCCAGCAGTGAAGACCGGGACACTTGGCCCCTCCACTTT. This codes for CASSEDRDTWPLHF. V and J are TRBV6-1 and TRBJ1-6, with D tentatively TRBD1 (6 bases). Germline loops: CDR1 MNHNS, CDR2 SASEGT. Trimming removed 1 base at V and 13 bases at J, with 14 bases between. CDR3 size: 14 residues.

The chain recombines TRBV9 with TRBJ2-2; 12 nucleotides line up with TRBD1. The trim removed 4 bases at V and 4 bases at J, leaving 20 bases unmatched. The CDR3 runs to 21 residues. The germline V gene encodes CDR1 SGDLS and CDR2 YYNGEE. This chain's CDR3 is CASSPGTGGVGSGRGTGELFF. The CDR3 bases are TGTGCCAGCAGCCCAGGGACAGGGGGCGTTGGTAGCGGGAGAGGCACCGGGGAGCTGTTTTTT. The full variable domain, in which reference TRBV9 and TRBJ2-2 provide the parts outside the CDR3, is DSGVTQTPKHLITATGQRVTLRCSPRSGDLSVYWYQQSLDQGLQFLIQYYNGEERAKGNILERFSAQQFPDLHSELNLSSLELGDSALYFCASSPGTGGVGSGRGTGELFFGEGSRLTVL.

This chain uses TRBV6-5 with TRBJ1-4; 8 bases agree with TRBD1. This CDR3 is built from 15 residues. The trim removed 6 bases at V and 6 bases at J, leaving 9 bases unmatched. Germline CDR1 MNHEY, CDR2 SVGAGI. CDR3 sequence (DNA): TGTGCCAGCAGACACCGCCAGGGGGCGGATGAAAAACTGTTTTTT. It codes for CASRHRQGADEKLFF.

This chain links TRBV5-8 with TRBJ1-5; 9 bases agree with TRBD1. This CDR3 has 15 amino acids. The ends lost 4 bases at V and 6 bases at J; junction bases unmatched: 8. Germline CDR1 is SGHTS and CDR2 is YDEGEE. CDR3 coding DNA: TGTGCCAGCAGCGAGGGACAGGGATGGGGTCAGCCCCAGCATTTT. Translated: CASSEGQGWGQPQHF.

V gene TRBV3-1 (or the pseudogene TRBV3-2) combines with J gene TRBJ1-6, with D possibly being TRBD1 (6 bases). The germline V and J ends were trimmed by 1 base and 6 bases, with 10 bases remaining between them. Germline CDR1 is LGHDT and CDR2 is YNNKEL (reference sequence). CDR3 length: 15 residues. For the CDR3, the DNA is TGTGCCAGCAGCCAAGGGGGACAACTTAATTCACCCCTCCACTTT. Protein sequence: CASSQGGQLNSPLHF.

The J gene is TRBJ2-7, the V gene TRBV6-5; D not resolved. V dropped 4 bases and J dropped 5 bases, with 9 bases sitting between them. The germline V gene has CDR1 MNHEY and CDR2 SVGAGI. This CDR3 is built from 12 residues. DNA for the CDR3: TGTGCCAGCAGTTTAGCCCACCACGAGCAGTACTTC. It is translated as CASSLAHHEQYF.

This chain uses TRBV10-2 with TRBJ2-7, with 7 bases lining up with TRBD2. CDR1 WSHSY and CDR2 SAAADI come from the germline V gene. CDR3 length: 13 residues. With V trimmed by 8 bases and J by 3 bases, 7 bases remained unmatched. The CDR3 nucleotides are TGCGCCAGCGGATACAGCGGGGACTACGAGCAGTACTTC. Its translation is CASGYSGDYEQYF.

A few counts support this clone. The chain has TRBV21-1 and TRBJ1-1; the table assigns TRBD1, which was not confirmed against the DNA. TRBV21-1 is a recognized pseudogene. This CDR3 contains 14 residues. The CDR3 region is CASSKDRGNTEAFF. As DNA, the CDR3 is TGTGCCAGCAGCAAAGACAGGGGAAACACTGAAGCTTTCTTT.

J is TRBJ2-7 and V is TRBV19, with TRBD1 as a possible D gene (6 bases). The V end was cut by 5 bases, the J end by 4 bases, with 12 bases between. Germline CDR1 LNHDA, CDR2 SQIVND (reference sequence). CDR3 length: 13 amino acids. Written as DNA, the CDR3 is TGTGCCAGTAGTTATGCAGGGGAATACGAGCAGTACTTC. As protein: CASSYAGEYEQYF.

V is TRBV30 and J is TRBJ2-7, with D possibly TRBD2 on 7 matching bases. The germline V gene has CDR1 GTSNPN and CDR2 SVGIG (reference sequence). This CDR3 spans 15 amino acids. Trimming left V 0 bases short and J 2 bases short, with 14 bases between. CDR3 DNA sequence: TGTGCCTGGAGTGTACGGGGGGCGGGTACCTACGAGCAGTACTTC. Its translation is CAWSVRGAGTYEQYF.

This clone was detected only once. The chain is built from TRBV5-4 and TRBJ1-1; D is perhaps TRBD1 (5 bases). The CDR3 sequence is 16 residues long. Trimming removed 1 base from V and 0 bases from J, with 13 bases in between. CDR1 is SGHNT, CDR2 YYREEE, per germline (reference sequence). CDR3 amino acids: CASSLLEGTMNTEAFF. The CDR3 bases are TGTGCCAGCAGCTTGCTGGAGGGGACCATGAACACTGAAGCTTTCTTT.

The chain joins TRBV25-1 to TRBJ1-6; possibly TRBD1 for D (6 bases). V dropped 0 bases and J dropped 8 bases, with 11 bases sitting between them. Germline V gene data show CDR1 as MGHDK and CDR2 as SYGVNS. The CDR3 totals 15 residues. The DNA for the CDR3 is TGTGCCAGCAGTGAATATAGGGGACACCATTCACCCCTCCACTTT. It specifies CASSEYRGHHSPLHF. Together with reference TRBV25-1 and TRBJ1-6, the CDR3 gives the full variable domain: EADIYQTPRYLVIGTGKKITLECSQTMGHDKMYWYQQDPGMELHLIHYSYGVNSTEKGDLSSESTVSRIRTEHFPLTLESARPSHTSQYLCASSEYRGHHSPLHFGNGTRLTVT.

V usage is TRBV28 and J usage is TRBJ2-7; TRBD1 might be the D (5 bases). V shed 7 bases and J shed 3 bases, with 10 bases lying between them. Looked up from germline, CDR1 is MDHEN and CDR2 is SYDVKM. The CDR3 has 12 amino acids. The CDR3 sequence: CASTSQGYEQYF. CDR3 in DNA: TGTGCCAGCACCTCTCAGGGCTACGAGCAGTACTTC. The full variable domain, rest sourced from reference TRBV28 and TRBJ2-7, is DVKVTQSSRYLVKRTGEKVFLECVQDMDHENMFWYRQDPGLGLRLIYFSYDVKMKEKGDIPEGYSVSREKKERFSLILESASTNQTSMYLCASTSQGYEQYFGPGTRLTVT.